Listed here are 29 T cell receptor beta chains from one sample, sequenced in a study of shared clonotypes between healthy human individuals. The method was immunoSEQ multiplex PCR; TCRdb's version includes in-frame clones alone and lacks a portion of them. This sample yields roughly 2 million clones, of which less than 95% are seen a single time; 1% to 1.3% belongs to the top ten. Naive CD8 cells, CD45RO-negative and positively selected for CCR7, excluded terminally differentiated effector memory CD45RA+ cells. The source material was naive CD8+ T cells sorted from blood. The receptor source for this set is a man younger than 30 in good health.

The chain joins TRBV19 to TRBJ2-7; no firm D call. CDR3 length: 13 residues. Trimming removed 1 base at V and 0 bases at J, with 4 bases between. Germline CDR1 is LNHDA and CDR2 is SQIVND (reference sequence). CDR3 region: CASSIVSSYEQYF. CDR3 DNA: TGTGCCAGTAGTATAGTCAGCTCCTACGAGCAGTACTTC.

This chain links TRBV15 with TRBJ1-2, with D perhaps matching TRBD1 (5 bases). V lost 1 base, J lost 3 bases, and 12 bases lay in between. CDR3 length: 15 residues. Germline CDR1 reads LNHNV; CDR2 reads YYDKDF (reference sequence). In nucleotides, the CDR3 is TGTGCCACCAGCAGAGTTGAGGGAGGGGACTATGGCTACACCTTC. Encoded protein: CATSRVEGGDYGYTF.

V and J are TRBV6-5 and TRBJ1-4, with no clear D. The germline V and J ends were trimmed by 2 bases and 5 bases, with 12 bases remaining between them. Germline CDR1 MNHEY, CDR2 SVGAGI. The CDR3 spans 15 residues. CDR3: CASSYGPGYNEKLFF. CDR3 nucleotide sequence: TGTGCCAGCAGTTACGGTCCGGGTTACAATGAAAAACTGTTTTTT.

V and J are TRBV7-8 and TRBJ2-2; 11 nucleotides match TRBD2. Germline lookup yields CDR1 SGHVS and CDR2 FQNEAQ. The CDR3 totals 16 residues. With V trimmed by 6 bases and J by 7 bases, 10 bases remained unmatched. DNA of the CDR3: TGTGCCAGCAGTTCCCGTTTAGCGGGAGGGCTCGGGGAGCTGTTTTTT. Protein product: CASSSRLAGGLGELFF.

The gene calls are TRBV10-3 and TRBJ1-3; D uncertain. Germline-derived CDR1 and CDR2 are ENHRY and SYGVKD. The CDR3 is 16 amino acids. The V and J ends lost 3 bases and 0 bases respectively, with 12 bases between them. DNA of the CDR3: TGTGCCATCAGTGATATTTCCGTGAGCTCTGGAAACACCATATATTTT. This translates into CAISDISVSSGNTIYF.

The V gene is TRBV9, the J gene TRBJ2-2, with 9 bases fitting TRBD2. CDR1 SGDLS and CDR2 YYNGEE come from the germline V gene. J was trimmed by 8 bases and V by 0 bases; bases with no gene match: 8. The CDR3 is 16 residues long. CDR3 sequence reads: CASSVGSSGIDGELFF. The CDR3 bases are TGTGCCAGCAGCGTAGGGTCTAGCGGGATCGATGGGGAGCTGTTTTTT.

The rearrangement uses TRBV28 and TRBJ1-1; no firm D call. Trimming shortened V by 3 bases and J by 7 bases, and 18 bases separated the two germline ends. This CDR3 has 15 residues. Germline V CDR1 and CDR2: MDHEN, SYDVKM. The CDR3 spells CASSFGGESRNEAFF. Written as DNA, the CDR3 is TGTGCCAGCAGTTTTGGCGGAGAGTCGCGTAATGAAGCTTTCTTT.

This chain's CDR3 is CASSLAESGDQPQHF. CDR3 sequence (DNA): TGTGCCAGCAGCTTAGCAGAGAGCGGCGATCAGCCCCAGCATTTT. The J gene is TRBJ1-5, the V gene TRBV7-9; D gene ambiguous. The CDR3 extends over 15 amino acids. Between the trimmed V and J ends, which lost 0 bases and 5 bases, there was a span of 11 bases. Per the germline V gene, CDR1 is SEHNR and CDR2 is FQNEAQ (reference sequence).

This clone was seen a single time. The rearrangement links TRBV18 to TRBJ1-2; TRBD1 matches 7 bases. This CDR3 has 16 residues. Germline CDR1 reads KGHSH; CDR2 reads LQKENI. V lost 3 bases and J lost 1; bases outside the gene matches: 8. DNA for the CDR3: TGTGCCAGCTCACCGATCGGGACAGAGATTAACTATGGCTACACCTTC. Its protein is CASSPIGTEINYGYTF.

V and J are TRBV11-2 and TRBJ2-3, with 12 bases that match TRBD2. V lost 1 base, J lost 6 bases, and 5 bases stayed unmatched. The CDR3 consists of 16 residues. Germline CDR1 and CDR2: SGHAT and FQNNGV. The CDR3 sequence: CASSLGLAGGMDTQYF. CDR3 in DNA: TGTGCCAGCAGCTTAGGGCTAGCGGGAGGGATGGATACGCAGTATTTT.

The chain combines TRBV5-4 with TRBJ2-7, with 7 bases lining up with TRBD2. The CDR3 contains 14 residues. Per germline, CDR1 SGHNT and CDR2 YYREEE (reference sequence). Germline trimming cut 1 base from V and 5 bases from J; bases unmatched to any gene: 6. The CDR3 sequence is CASSLLGGENEQYF. The CDR3 DNA follows: TGTGCCAGCAGCTTGTTGGGAGGGGAGAACGAGCAGTACTTC.

This chain connects TRBV4-1 to TRBJ2-7; possibly TRBD1 for D (6 bases). Germline CDR1 and CDR2: MGHRA and YSYEKL. Trimming stripped 0 bases from V and 3 bases from J, with 12 bases between. The CDR3 runs 15 residues. The CDR3 spells CASSQEGQPLYEQYF. Here the CDR3 DNA reads TGCGCCAGCAGCCAAGAGGGACAACCCCTCTACGAGCAGTACTTC.

The chain employs TRBV2 and TRBJ2-1; D possibly uses TRBD1 or TRBD2 (6 bases each). Trimming removed 3 bases at V and 0 bases at J, with 9 bases between. This CDR3 spans 15 amino acids. CDR1 is SNHLY, CDR2 FYNNEI, per germline. The CDR3 coding sequence is TGTGCCAGCAGTGATGAGGGGGGCTCCTACAATGAGCAGTTCTTC. Amino acids: CASSDEGGSYNEQFF.

This chain links TRBV19 with TRBJ2-7, with D possibly TRBD1 on 6 matching bases. The CDR3 has 14 amino acids. The V gene's germline CDR1 is LNHDA and CDR2 SQIVND (reference sequence). The V end was cut by 4 bases, the J end by 6 bases, with 16 bases between. Here the CDR3 reads CASSNPGELAEQYF. In DNA, the CDR3 is TGTGCCAGTAGTAATCCAGGGGAATTGGCCGAGCAGTACTTC.

This clone was picked up many times. The chain recombines TRBV30 with TRBJ1-4; D is ambiguous. Germline V CDR1 and CDR2: GTSNPN, SVGIG (reference sequence). The CDR3 length is 14 residues. Trimming removed 0 bases at V and 15 bases at J, with 20 bases between. The CDR3 spells CAWSVRNASVLVFF. In DNA, the CDR3 is TGTGCCTGGAGTGTACGGAACGCCTCTGTTCTGGTGTTTTTT.

The chain links TRBV7-2 to TRBJ2-7; D might be TRBD1 (6 bases). The CDR3 totals 17 residues. Per germline, CDR1 SGHTA and CDR2 FQGNSA. Trimming shortened V by 1 base and J by 0 bases, and 16 bases separated the two germline ends. The CDR3 protein is CASSLVVGTPSSYEQYF. CDR3 DNA: TGTGCCAGCAGCTTAGTAGTGGGGACACCGAGCTCCTACGAGCAGTACTTC.

The chain recombines TRBV27 with TRBJ2-5; 8 bases agree with TRBD2. V shed 5 bases, J shed 2 bases, and the junction held 7 bases outside the gene matches. CDR1 and CDR2 (germline): MNHEY, SMNVEV (reference sequence). This CDR3 has 15 residues. The CDR3 sequence is CASSGAGDGQETQYF. CDR3 coding DNA: TGTGCCAGCAGTGGAGCGGGAGATGGGCAAGAGACCCAGTACTTC.

The V call is TRBV5-1, the J call TRBJ2-7; 8 bases agree with TRBD2. CDR1 is SGHRS and CDR2 is YFSETQ in the germline V gene. This CDR3 contains 15 residues. V lost 0 bases and J lost 4; bases outside the gene matches: 6. The CDR3 loop is CASSLGAGALYEQYF. The CDR3 region has the DNA TGCGCCAGCAGCTTGGGAGCGGGAGCATTGTACGAGCAGTACTTC.

The chain is built from TRBV29-1 and TRBJ2-7; the D call may be TRBD1 or TRBD2 (6 bases each). The CDR3 consists of 14 residues. Germline V gene sequence: CDR1 SQVTM, CDR2 ANQGSEA. Trimming took off 6 bases at V and 6 bases at J, with 21 bases between the two ends. The CDR3 DNA is TGCAGCGTCCCCCTCTGGGACAAGGGGGGCGAGCAGTACTTC. This codes for CSVPLWDKGGEQYF.

This sequence joins TRBV13 and TRBJ1-2; D possibly corresponds to TRBD1 (6 bases). Trimming left V 3 bases short and J 13 bases short, with 18 bases between. The CDR3 is made up of 13 amino acids. Germline CDR1 PRHDT, CDR2 FYEKMQ (reference sequence). The CDR3 loop reads CASSLGGAPIFTF. The CDR3 DNA reads as TGTGCCAGCAGCTTGGGGGGCGCTCCAATATTCACCTTC.

This clone was observed once. The rearrangement links TRBV27 to TRBJ1-1; 9 bases map to TRBD1. The CDR3 contains 15 residues. Per germline, CDR1 MNHEY and CDR2 SMNVEV (reference sequence). V gave up 4 bases and J gave up 3 bases; unmatched junction bases: 6. Here the CDR3 reads CASSSPGQGYTEAFF. CDR3 in DNA: TGTGCCAGCAGTTCCCCGGGACAGGGCTACACTGAAGCTTTCTTT.

This chain connects TRBV27 to TRBJ2-5, with 10 nucleotides matching TRBD2. The V and J ends lost 7 bases and 4 bases, in that order; junction bases with no gene match: 12. This CDR3 contains 16 residues. Per the germline V gene, CDR1 is MNHEY and CDR2 is SMNVEV (reference sequence). CDR3 DNA sequence: TGTGCCAGCACCCCAGAGCCTAGCGGGAGAGGAGAGACCCAGTACTTC. The encoded protein is CASTPEPSGRGETQYF.

The V gene is TRBV2, the J gene TRBJ2-7; weak D call: TRBD1 (6 bases). Trimming took off 6 bases at V and 5 bases at J, with 11 bases between the two ends. The germline V gene has CDR1 SNHLY and CDR2 FYNNEI. This CDR3 contains 12 residues. The CDR3 region has the DNA TGTGCCAGCAGCCACAGGGCAAACGAGCAGTACTTC. Translating gives CASSHRANEQYF.

This clone was seen a few times. This chain links TRBV25-1 with TRBJ2-5, with D possibly TRBD2 on 5 matching bases. Per the germline V gene, CDR1 is MGHDK and CDR2 is SYGVNS. V gave up 3 bases and J gave up 4 bases, with 15 bases separating them. This CDR3 spans 15 amino acids. The CDR3 protein is CASSDILRRRETQYF. Written as DNA, the CDR3 is TGTGCCAGCAGTGACATCCTGAGGAGGCGAGAGACCCAGTACTTC.

The chain is built from TRBV27 and TRBJ2-3, with a possible D match to TRBD2 (5 bases). CDR1 and CDR2 (germline): MNHEY, SMNVEV (reference sequence). V lost 1 base and J lost 1, with 12 bases in between. The CDR3 loop spans 16 amino acids. The CDR3 DNA reads TGTGCCAGCAGTTTATTAGCGAGGATTGGCACAGATACGCAGTATTTT. Encoded protein: CASSLLARIGTDTQYF.

V and J are TRBV5-4 and TRBJ2-3; 7 nucleotides line up with TRBD2. CDR1 and CDR2 (germline): SGHNT, YYREEE (reference sequence). With V trimmed by 4 bases and J by 4 bases, 6 bases remained unmatched. This CDR3 is 14 amino acids long. CDR3 sequence reads: CASSGGGNPDTQYF. In DNA form, the CDR3 reads TGTGCCAGCAGCGGGGGAGGGAACCCAGATACGCAGTATTTT.

Concerning this clone itself: At the DNA level, this CDR3 is encoded by other sequences in the same sample as well. The rearrangement uses TRBV5-8 and TRBJ1-5; D might be TRBD1 (5 bases). Germline values: CDR1 SGHTS, CDR2 YDEGEE. V lost 4 bases, J lost 0 bases, and 11 bases lay in between. There are 15 residues in the CDR3. CDR3 in amino acids: CASSPGTDSNQPQHF. CDR3 bases: TGTGCCAGCAGCCCAGGGACTGATAGCAATCAGCCCCAGCATTTT.

This chain connects TRBV4-3 to TRBJ1-6; D unclear. Trimming shortened V by 0 bases and J by 10 bases, and 10 bases separated the two germline ends. Germline V gene lookup returns CDR1 LGHNA and CDR2 YSLEER. This CDR3 spans 14 amino acids. The CDR3 loop reads CASSQDFQRSPLHF. The CDR3 DNA reads TGCGCCAGCAGCCAAGATTTCCAGAGGTCACCCCTCCACTTT.

The chain is built from TRBV13 and TRBJ1-1, with D possibly TRBD1 on 5 matching bases. The CDR3 has 15 residues. Germline V CDR1 and CDR2: PRHDT, FYEKMQ (reference sequence). V was clipped by 5 bases and J by 1 base, with 14 bases between them. CDR3 bases: TGTGCCAGCAGCATATCCCAGGGCCGGAACACTGAAGCTTTCTTT. Translated: CASSISQGRNTEAFF.